This TCR beta chain was documented in a study of T-cell memory formation after mild COVID-19 (dated by TCRdb to the early 2020s). Background for the entire study: Most TCR sequence clusters were specific to one of the two donors. The cohort was made up of two young adult volunteers, one female and one male, who were previously healthy. In a couple of donors, T-cell clones that expanded and contracted after mild COVID-19 were tracked by sequencing TCRalpha and TCRbeta repertoires over time.

Points on this clonotype: Its antigen is unknown. No base quality values were provided; no much bigger clone lies one nucleotide off.

From the cysteine up to the phenylalanine, the CDR3 has a length of 13 residues. CDR3 DNA only is kept here, 39 bases in frame from base 1. The germline V gene (reference sequence) gives CDR1 as SEHNR and CDR2 as FQNEAQ. V is cut back by 1 base and J by 6 bases, with 2 bases in the junction unmatched. Sequenced on an Illumina NovaSeq 6000. TCRalpha and TCRbeta cDNA libraries were constructed by 5'RACE with constant-segment primers, with sample barcodes and unique molecular identifiers being introduced. RNA was extracted from every sample with Trizol reagent. Library amplification was performed in two PCR steps, and a second sample barcode and Illumina TruSeq adapters were introduced in the second step. Sequencing of libraries was performed on an Illumina NovaSeq with 2 x 150 bp paired-end reads. The study's processing was this. Reads were demultiplexed and collapsed into UMI-guided consensus sequences with migec v1.2.7. Using mixcr v2.1.11, UMI consensuses were aligned to TRA and TRB V and J templates and then assembled into clonotypes. A clonotype was counted as expanded or contracted only if both edgeR and NoisET called the change significant, with noise models trained on biological replicates. For edgeR calls, the thresholds were a false discovery rate-adjusted p below 0.01 and a log2 fold-change of 1. As an exploratory analysis of dynamics, max-normalized trajectories of the 1000 most abundant clonotypes were examined by PCA with hierarchical clustering. Separately sequenced CD4+ and CD8+ repertoires were used to assign a CD4 or CD8 phenotype to each responding clone. TCRdb reran the public reads through fastp at Q25 and MiXCR, keeping productive beta chains. Rows matching on CDR3 protein sequence are summarized as one entry with the most common DNA and genes. It is TCRdb's table, rather than the study itself, that gives the V and J calls and clone size. The sample includes under 300,000 distinct CDR3 sequences, with roughly 15% observed a single time. Jointly, the top ten make up 3.5% of the sample.

What the study reported, not specific to this receptor: Contracting CD4+ clones turned up mainly in the CM and EM memory subsets, whereas EMRA was where CD8+ clones were enriched. SARS-CoV-2 specificity was not confirmed for the second-wave clones peaking on day 37. Only a couple of mild cases were covered in the study, and larger cohorts including severe cases with pre-infection samples were considered necessary. Clones that contracted from day 15 to 85 showed balanced CD4/CD8 phenotypes, whereas a second wave of clones that expanded from day 15 to 37 leaned towards CD4+. Some responding clones were detected in pre-infection memory, suggesting pre-existing cross-reactive memory T cells joined the SARS-CoV-2 response.

PBMCs were isolated by Ficoll-Paque density gradient centrifugation. Sequencing input: PBMCs or a T cell subset sorted from them (not recorded which). The chain is encoded by TRBV7-9 joined to TRBJ1-1; 7 central nucleotides agree with TRBD1. This clonotype was sampled from a man in his late teens or twenties who had mild COVID-19 (a few samples of this study predate the infection). The sample titles of this study are shuffled in the database, so cell type and time point are left out; the donor was told from shared clones. The DNA reads as follows: TGTGCCAGCAGCTTAGGAGGGGGCTCTGAAGCTTTCTTT. Translation gives CASSLGGGSEAFF.